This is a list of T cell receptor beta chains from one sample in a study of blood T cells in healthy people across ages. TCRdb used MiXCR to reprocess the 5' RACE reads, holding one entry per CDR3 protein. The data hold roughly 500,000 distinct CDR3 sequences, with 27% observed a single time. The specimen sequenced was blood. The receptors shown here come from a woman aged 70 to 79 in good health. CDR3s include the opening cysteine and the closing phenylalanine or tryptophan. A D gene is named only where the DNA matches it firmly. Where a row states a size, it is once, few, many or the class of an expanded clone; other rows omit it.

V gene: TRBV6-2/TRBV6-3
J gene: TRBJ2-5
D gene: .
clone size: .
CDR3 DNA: TGTGCCAGCACCCAATTCACTGCTCGGGAGACCCAGTACTTC
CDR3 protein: CASTQFTARETQYF

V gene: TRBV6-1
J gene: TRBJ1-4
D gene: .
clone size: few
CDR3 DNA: TGTGCCAGCAGGACCCGGGCTTGGGAAAAACTGTTTTTT
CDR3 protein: CASRTRAWEKLFF

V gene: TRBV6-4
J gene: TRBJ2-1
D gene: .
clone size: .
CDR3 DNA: TGTGCCAGCAGTCGCGACACTTACTCCTACAATGAGCAGTTCTTC
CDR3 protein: CASSRDTYSYNEQFF

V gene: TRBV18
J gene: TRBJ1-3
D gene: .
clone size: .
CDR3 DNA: TGTGCCAGCTCCCCGTCAGACAGCAACACCGTATATTTT
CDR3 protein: CASSPSDSNTVYF

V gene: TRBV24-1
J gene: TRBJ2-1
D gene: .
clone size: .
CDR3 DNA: TGTGCCACCAGTGATCCAAAACAGGGATGGGACAATGAGCAGTTCTTC
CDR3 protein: CATSDPKQGWDNEQFF

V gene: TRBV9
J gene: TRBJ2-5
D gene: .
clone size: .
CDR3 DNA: TGTGCCAGCAGCTCGGGCCCAGAAGTTCTGACCCAGTACTTC
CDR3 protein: CASSSGPEVLTQYF

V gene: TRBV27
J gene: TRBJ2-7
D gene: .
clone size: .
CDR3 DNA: TGTGCCAGCAGACCAGGGGGGCGCAACGAGCAGTACTTC
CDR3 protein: CASRPGGRNEQYF

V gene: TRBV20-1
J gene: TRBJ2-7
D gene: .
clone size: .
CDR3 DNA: TGCAGCCTCAGCGGGCCTCGCGGCTACGAGCAGTACTTC
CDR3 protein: CSLSGPRGYEQYF

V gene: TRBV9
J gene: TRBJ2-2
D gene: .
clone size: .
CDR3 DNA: TGTGCCAGCAGCGTAGAAGGCAGAAACACCGGGGAGCTGTTTTTT
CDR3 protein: CASSVEGRNTGELFF

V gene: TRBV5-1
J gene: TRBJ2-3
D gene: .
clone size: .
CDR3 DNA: TGCGCCAGCAGCTTCGATAATACGCAGTATTTT
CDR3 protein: CASSFDNTQYF

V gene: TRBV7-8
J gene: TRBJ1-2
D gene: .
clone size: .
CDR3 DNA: TGTGCCAGCAGCCTTACTGGCGGGGCCGGCCACGGCGGCTACACCTTC
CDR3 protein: CASSLTGGAGHGGYTF

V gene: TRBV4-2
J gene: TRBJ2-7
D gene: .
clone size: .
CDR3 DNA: TGTGCCAGCAGCCGAGGAGAACTCCTCTCCTACGAGCAGTACTTC
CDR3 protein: CASSRGELLSYEQYF

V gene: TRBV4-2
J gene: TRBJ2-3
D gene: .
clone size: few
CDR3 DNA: TGTGCCAGCAGCCAAGAGGACGCCACAGATACGCAGTATTTT
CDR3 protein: CASSQEDATDTQYF

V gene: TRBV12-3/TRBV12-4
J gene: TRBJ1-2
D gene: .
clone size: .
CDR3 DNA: TGTGCCAGCAGCTACCAAGGGAGATACACCTTC
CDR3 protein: CASSYQGRYTF

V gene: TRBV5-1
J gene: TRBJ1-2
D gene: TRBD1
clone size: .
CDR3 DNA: TGCGCCAGCACCCCCTGGACAGGGGATAACTATGGCTACACCTTC
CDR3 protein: CASTPWTGDNYGYTF

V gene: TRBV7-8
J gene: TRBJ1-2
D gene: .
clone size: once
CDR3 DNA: TGTGCCAGCAGCCTTCCTGAGGGGGGGCGCAATGGCTACACCTTC
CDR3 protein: CASSLPEGGRNGYTF

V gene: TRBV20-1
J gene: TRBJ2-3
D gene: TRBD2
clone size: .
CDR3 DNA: TGCAGTGCTCCGCGGGGGGAAGCAGATACGCAGTATTTT
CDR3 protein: CSAPRGEADTQYF

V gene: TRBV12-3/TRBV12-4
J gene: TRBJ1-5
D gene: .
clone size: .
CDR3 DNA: TGTGCCAGCAGTTCAGACGGTTTCAATCAGCCCCAGCATTTT
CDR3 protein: CASSSDGFNQPQHF

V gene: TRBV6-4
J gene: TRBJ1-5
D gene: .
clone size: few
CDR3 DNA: TGTGCCAGCAGTGATTTAGGCGGAGTTAATAGCAATCAGCCCCAGCATTTT
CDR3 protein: CASSDLGGVNSNQPQHF

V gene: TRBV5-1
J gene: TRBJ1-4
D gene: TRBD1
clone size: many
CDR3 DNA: TGCGCCAGCAGCTTAACCGGGACAGGGAATGAAAAACTGTTTTTT
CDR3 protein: CASSLTGTGNEKLFF

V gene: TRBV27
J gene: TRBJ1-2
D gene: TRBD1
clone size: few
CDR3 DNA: TGTGCCAGCAGTTTAGATCGGACAGGTTTAGGTGGCTACACCTTC
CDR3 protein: CASSLDRTGLGGYTF

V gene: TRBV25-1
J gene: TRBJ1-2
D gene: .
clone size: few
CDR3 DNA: TGTGCCAGCAGTGAATGGTACGAGGGAGAAGGCTACACCTTC
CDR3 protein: CASSEWYEGEGYTF

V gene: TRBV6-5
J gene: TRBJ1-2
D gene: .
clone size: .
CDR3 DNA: TGTGCCAGCAGTTACTCCGCAAGACGTCTGTATGGCTACACCTTC
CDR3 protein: CASSYSARRLYGYTF

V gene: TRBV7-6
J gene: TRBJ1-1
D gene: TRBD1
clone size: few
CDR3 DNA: TGTGCCAGCAGCCAAGGACAGGCGGGGGATCCTGAAGCTTTCTTT
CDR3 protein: CASSQGQAGDPEAFF

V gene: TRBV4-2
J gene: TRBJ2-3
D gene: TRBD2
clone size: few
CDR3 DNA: TGTGCCAGCAGCTTGGGGACTAGCGTTTACGATACGCAGTATTTT
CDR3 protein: CASSLGTSVYDTQYF

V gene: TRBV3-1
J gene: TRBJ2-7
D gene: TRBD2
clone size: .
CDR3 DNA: TGTGCCAGCAGCCAAGATCTTTGGGCTAGCGGGGGCGATACCTACGAGCAGTACTTC
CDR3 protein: CASSQDLWASGGDTYEQYF

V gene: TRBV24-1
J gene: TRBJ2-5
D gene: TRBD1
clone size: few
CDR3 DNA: TGTGCCACCAGTGATCCCTCTGGGACAGGGGAGACCCAGTACTTC
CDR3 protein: CATSDPSGTGETQYF

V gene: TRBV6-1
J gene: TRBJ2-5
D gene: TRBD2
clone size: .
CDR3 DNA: TGTGCCAGCAGTTCCGGACTAGCGGGGGGCTCAGAGACCCAGTACTTC
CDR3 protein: CASSSGLAGGSETQYF

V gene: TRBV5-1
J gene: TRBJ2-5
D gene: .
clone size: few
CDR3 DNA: TGCGCCAGCAGCTCGACGGGACGGAAGGAGACCCAGTACTTC
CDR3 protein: CASSSTGRKETQYF

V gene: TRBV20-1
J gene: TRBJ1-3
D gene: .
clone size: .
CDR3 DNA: TGCAGTGCTAGAGAGACGGTTAACTCTGGAAACACCATATATTTT
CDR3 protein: CSARETVNSGNTIYF

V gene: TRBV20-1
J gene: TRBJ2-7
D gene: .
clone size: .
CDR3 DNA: TGCAGTGCTAGAGATAGGGTCCTTTCTCAGGTGACCTACGAGCAGTACTTC
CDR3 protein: CSARDRVLSQVTYEQYF

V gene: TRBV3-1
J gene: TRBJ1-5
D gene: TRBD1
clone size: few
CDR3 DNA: TGTGCCAGCAGCGACAGGGGGCATCAGCCCCAGCATTTT
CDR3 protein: CASSDRGHQPQHF

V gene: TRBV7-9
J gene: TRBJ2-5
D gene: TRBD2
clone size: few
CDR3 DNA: TGTGCCAGCCGGAGACTAGCAAGGGAGACCCAGTACTTC
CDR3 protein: CASRRLARETQYF

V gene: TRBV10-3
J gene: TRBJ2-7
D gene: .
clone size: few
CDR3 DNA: TGTGCCATCAATAAGGGTAACGAGCAGTACTTC
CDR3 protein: CAINKGNEQYF

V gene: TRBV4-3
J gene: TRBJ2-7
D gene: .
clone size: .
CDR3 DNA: TGCGCCAGCAGCCTTCAGTGGGGCCGCGAGCAGTACTTC
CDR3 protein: CASSLQWGREQYF

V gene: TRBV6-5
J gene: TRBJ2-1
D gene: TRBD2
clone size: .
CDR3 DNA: TGTGCCAGCAGGGGACTAGCGGCCTACAATGAGCAGTTCTTC
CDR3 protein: CASRGLAAYNEQFF

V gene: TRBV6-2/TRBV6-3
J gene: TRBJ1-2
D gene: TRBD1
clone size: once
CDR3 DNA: TGTGCCAGCACTCTTCAGGGGGGAAGTTTCTATGGCTACACCTTC
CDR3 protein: CASTLQGGSFYGYTF

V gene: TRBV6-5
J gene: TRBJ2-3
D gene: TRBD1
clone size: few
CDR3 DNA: TGTGCCAGCAGTTATCCAATATCGGGACAGGGGACCACAGATACGCAGTATTTT
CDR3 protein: CASSYPISGQGTTDTQYF

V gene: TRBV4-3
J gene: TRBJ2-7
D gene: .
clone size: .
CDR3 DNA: TGCGCCAGCAGCCTCGATCCGGACTACGAGCAGTACTTC
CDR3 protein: CASSLDPDYEQYF

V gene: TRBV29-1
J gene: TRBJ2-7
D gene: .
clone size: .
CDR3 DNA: TGCAGCGTTGAATGGGGCCCCCGGGACGAGCAGTACTTC
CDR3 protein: CSVEWGPRDEQYF

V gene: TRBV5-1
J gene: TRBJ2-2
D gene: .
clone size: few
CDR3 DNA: TGCGCCAGCAGCTTGGGGAATGCAGACACCGGGGAGCTGTTTTTT
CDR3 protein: CASSLGNADTGELFF

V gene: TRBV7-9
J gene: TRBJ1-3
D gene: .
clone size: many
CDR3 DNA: TGTGCCAGCAGCTCCCAGAGCTCTGGAAACACCATATATTTT
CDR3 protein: CASSSQSSGNTIYF

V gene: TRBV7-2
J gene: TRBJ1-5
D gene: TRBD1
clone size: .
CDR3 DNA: TGTGCCAGCAGCTCGGACAGGGGAGAAAATCAGCCCCAGCATTTT
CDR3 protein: CASSSDRGENQPQHF

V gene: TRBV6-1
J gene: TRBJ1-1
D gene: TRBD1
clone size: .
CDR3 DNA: TGTGCCAGCGCACAGGGGGCATCGGGGAACACTGAAGCTTTCTTT
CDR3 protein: CASAQGASGNTEAFF